These 23 T cell receptor beta chains share one sample of origin, sequenced in a study of Ad26.COV2.S vaccination and SARS-CoV-2 variants listed by TCRdb under 2021. Libraries were prepared through the immunoSEQ multiplex PCR assay. The clones in this table, taken by TCRdb from immuneACCESS, are in-frame only. Not every clone is retained; where verified, under half of the shortfall comes from an unresolved V gene, and the cause of the rest is unknown. A total of approximately 450,000 clones appear in this sample, about 93% of them only once. The ten largest clones capture 12% of the sample. The sample's treatment or condition label, in plain terms: about 20 received Ad26.COV2.S at low or high dose, single or two shots; about 5 received placebo; per-sample allocation not given. Repertoires of vaccine and placebo recipients were sequenced from samples taken on day 63 after the first injection. Sequencing used peripheral blood, obtained in a trial of Ad26.COV2.S vaccine versus placebo. The receptors were gathered from a person between 18 and 60 years old who received the Ad26.COV2.S COVID-19 vaccine or a placebo.

The gene calls are TRBV12-5 and TRBJ2-7; D call uncertain. Germline assignment: CDR1 LGHNT and CDR2 FRNRAP. The CDR3 extends over 14 amino acids. V gave up 1 base and J gave up 3 bases, with 10 bases separating them. The CDR3 region is CASGLGPKGYEQYF. Here the CDR3 DNA reads TGTGCTAGTGGTTTGGGCCCAAAGGGCTACGAGCAGTACTTC.

V is TRBV25-1 and J is TRBJ2-2, with D unresolved. Germline CDR1 reads MGHDK; CDR2 reads SYGVNS. The length of the CDR3 is 16 residues. V lost 1 base and J 5 bases, leaving 14 bases between the germline ends. CDR3 residues: CASSESTPAGTGELFF. The CDR3, as DNA: TGTGCCAGCAGTGAATCAACACCCGCCGGTACCGGGGAGCTGTTTTTT.

The V call is TRBV3-1 (or the pseudogene TRBV3-2), the J call TRBJ2-5; no clear D gene. V shed 3 bases and J shed 5 bases, with 13 bases lying between them. Germline assignment: CDR1 LGHDT and CDR2 YNNKEL (reference sequence). The CDR3 spans 14 residues. CDR3 DNA sequence: TGTGCCAGCAGCCAGACCCTCGTTGGGGAGACCCAGTACTTC. Protein product: CASSQTLVGETQYF.

V gene TRBV25-1 combines with J gene TRBJ2-2; D unclear. Trimming shortened V by 1 base and J by 1 base, and 4 bases separated the two germline ends. Germline V gene sequence: CDR1 MGHDK, CDR2 SYGVNS. The length of the CDR3 is 14 residues. CDR3 amino acids: CASSEWGNTGELFF. CDR3 sequence (DNA): TGTGCCAGCAGTGAATGGGGGAACACCGGGGAGCTGTTTTTT.

V and J are TRBV27 and TRBJ2-1, with a tentative D call TRBD1 (5 bases). Germline loops: CDR1 MNHEY, CDR2 SMNVEV (reference sequence). CDR3 length: 14 residues. V was clipped by 1 base and J by 7 bases, with 11 bases between them. DNA of the CDR3: TGTGCCAGCAGTTTATTGCAGGGTGCAAATGAGCAGTTCTTC. This sequence encodes CASSLLQGANEQFF.

J is TRBJ2-5 and V is TRBV7-8, with 7 positions matching TRBD2. Losses at the gene ends were 0 bases for V and 5 bases for J; bases not matched to a gene: 6. This CDR3 comprises 15 residues. Germline V gene lookup returns CDR1 SGHVS and CDR2 FQNEAQ. CDR3 DNA sequence: TGTGCCAGCAGCTTAGCGGCGGGAGCGGGGGAGACCCAGTACTTC. It translates to CASSLAAGAGETQYF. The whole variable domain, remainder taken from reference TRBV7-8 and TRBJ2-5, is GAGVSQSPRYKVAKRGQDVALRCDPISGHVSLFWYQQALGQGPEFLTYFQNEAQLDKSGLPSDRFFAERPEGSVSTLKIQRTQQEDSAVYLCASSLAAGAGETQYFGPGTRLLVL.

The chain combines TRBV4-3 with TRBJ1-2, with no clear D. The V end was cut by 4 bases, the J end by 6 bases, with 18 bases between. The germline V gene encodes CDR1 LGHNA and CDR2 YSLEER. This CDR3 has 15 residues. The CDR3 sequence: CASSRNRGREDGYTF. DNA for the CDR3: TGCGCCAGCAGCCGAAACAGAGGCAGAGAAGATGGCTACACCTTC.

The chain combines TRBV19 with TRBJ1-1, with D possibly matching TRBD1 (6 bases). The CDR3 has 15 amino acids. V lost 2 bases and J 1 base, leaving 11 bases between the germline ends. Germline V gene data show CDR1 as LNHDA and CDR2 as SQIVND (reference sequence). The DNA of the CDR3 is TGTGCCAGTAGTATAAAGCCAGGGGCGAACACTGAAGCTTTCTTT. Amino acids: CASSIKPGANTEAFF.

The gene calls are TRBV29-1 and TRBJ1-2; TRBD1 matches at 7 bases. Trimming removed 2 bases from V and 2 bases from J; junction bases left unmatched: 5. Germline CDR1 is SQVTM and CDR2 is ANQGSEA. CDR3 size: 14 residues. This CDR3 reads CSVEPPTGNYGYTF. The CDR3 DNA sequence: TGCAGCGTTGAACCCCCGACAGGGAACTATGGCTACACCTTC.

The table lists this clone with a count of one. The CDR3 DNA reads TGTGCCAGCAGCTTGGTCGGGACACAAACTTACGAGCAGTACTTC. Translation gives CASSLVGTQTYEQYF. This sequence joins TRBV7-2 and TRBJ2-7; TRBD1 might be the D (6 bases). V was cut by 3 bases and J by 4 bases, with 16 bases left in between. CDR3 length: 15 residues. The V gene's germline CDR1 is SGHTA and CDR2 FQGNSA.

This rearrangement joins TRBV5-4 to TRBJ2-7, with D tentatively TRBD1 (6 bases). Trimming removed 2 bases from V and 3 bases from J, with 12 bases in between. CDR3 length equals 14 residues. Germline lookup yields CDR1 SGHNT and CDR2 YYREEE (reference sequence). CDR3 loop: CASSLPGQGYEQYF. The CDR3 DNA reads TGTGCCAGCAGCTTACCGGGACAAGGCTACGAGCAGTACTTC.

The chain couples TRBV5-1 to TRBJ2-5, with no clear D. Trimming removed 1 base from V and 2 bases from J, with 9 bases in between. The CDR3 extends over 14 amino acids. Germline loops: CDR1 SGHRS, CDR2 YFSETQ. CDR3 amino acids: CASSLHLLQETQYF. CDR3 bases: TGCGCCAGCAGCTTGCATTTATTACAAGAGACCCAGTACTTC.

A few counts support this clone. This sample includes further DNA sequences coding for the same CDR3. The gene calls are TRBV5-4 and TRBJ2-2; the D is unclear. CDR1 SGHNT and CDR2 YYREEE come from the germline V gene (reference sequence). The CDR3 covers 13 residues. Between the trimmed V and J ends, which lost 1 base and 1 base, there was a span of 2 bases. The CDR3 DNA reads as TGTGCCAGCAGCTTGTGGAACACCGGGGAGCTGTTTTTT. Its translation is CASSLWNTGELFF.

This chain joins TRBV7-2 and TRBJ2-1; maybe TRBD1 (6 bases). The CDR3 extends over 15 amino acids. V gave up 5 bases and J gave up 1 base, with 12 bases separating them. Germline V lookup: CDR1 SGHTA, CDR2 FQGNSA. CDR3 amino acids: CASSETGISYNEQFF. The CDR3 DNA sequence: TGTGCCAGCAGCGAAACAGGGATTTCCTACAATGAGCAGTTCTTC.

V gene TRBV19 combines with J gene TRBJ2-3; tentative D call: TRBD2 (5 bases). The CDR3 has 14 amino acids. Trimming pared 3 bases from V and 2 bases from J, leaving 9 bases between. Germline V lookup: CDR1 LNHDA, CDR2 SQIVND (reference sequence). The CDR3 here is CASSIGVFTDTQYF. CDR3 nucleotides: TGTGCCAGTAGTATCGGGGTCTTCACAGATACGCAGTATTTT.

V and J are TRBV6-5 and TRBJ2-1, with 10 bases fitting TRBD2. Unmatched junction bases numbered 9, after V lost 6 bases and J lost 7 bases. The CDR3 is 15 residues long. Germline CDR1 and CDR2: MNHEY and SVGAGI. The CDR3, as DNA: TGTGCCAGCAGAAGTGGAAGCGGGAGGGGTAATGAGCAGTTCTTC. Its translation: CASRSGSGRGNEQFF.

This chain links TRBV19 with TRBJ2-1; weak D call: TRBD2 (5 bases). The V end was cut by 3 bases, the J end by 0 bases, with 9 bases between. The CDR3 is 15 amino acids. CDR1 and CDR2 from the germline V gene are LNHDA and SQIVND (reference sequence). The CDR3 coding sequence is TGTGCCAGTAGTATTAGCCGGGGCTCCTACAATGAGCAGTTCTTC. Translated, it gives CASSISRGSYNEQFF.

This chain connects TRBV3-1 (or the pseudogene TRBV3-2) to TRBJ2-1, with a tentative D call TRBD1 (7 bases). Germline V gives CDR1 LGHDT, CDR2 YNNKEL (reference sequence). The CDR3 length is 20 residues. The V and J ends lost 4 bases and 7 bases respectively, with 32 bases between them. CDR3 sequence: CASSPTRGGLARLEKNEQFF. CDR3 DNA: TGTGCCAGCAGCCCGACCCGAGGGGGCCTAGCGAGACTTGAGAAGAATGAGCAGTTCTTC.

V is TRBV21-1 and J is TRBJ1-5. TRBV21-1 is deemed a pseudogene. The CDR3 sequence is 15 residues long. This chain's CDR3 is CASSKGGYSNQPQHF. In DNA, the CDR3 is TGTGCCAGCAGCAAAGGGGGGTATAGCAATCAGCCCCAGCATTTT.

J is TRBJ2-2 and V is TRBV7-8; D remains unclear. Trimming took off 2 bases at V and 3 bases at J, with 16 bases between the two ends. Per the germline V gene, CDR1 is SGHVS and CDR2 is FQNEAQ. The CDR3 is 17 residues long. The CDR3 reads CASSLLFRSRDTGELFF. The CDR3 DNA is TGTGCCAGCAGCTTATTGTTCAGATCCCGGGACACCGGGGAGCTGTTTTTT.

J is TRBJ2-3 and V is TRBV20-1; 11 bases are shared with TRBD2. V lost 3 bases, J lost 4 bases, and 6 bases stayed unmatched. Germline V gives CDR1 DFQATT, CDR2 SNEGSKA (reference sequence). The CDR3 is 15 residues long. CDR3: CSASPLSGRADTQYF. The CDR3 coding sequence is TGCAGTGCTAGTCCCCTTAGCGGGAGGGCAGATACGCAGTATTTT.

J is TRBJ1-1 and V is TRBV23-1, with 7 positions matching TRBD1. TRBV23-1 is annotated as an ORF whose role is uncertain. CDR3 size: 14 residues. V gave up 5 bases and J gave up 1 base; unmatched junction bases: 4. The CDR3 loop reads CASSGNRGNTEAFF. CDR3 DNA: TGCGCCAGCAGTGGAAACAGGGGGAACACTGAAGCTTTCTTT.

The rearrangement joins TRBV5-4 to TRBJ1-1; TRBD1 matches 7 bases. J gave up 5 bases and V 0 bases, and 4 bases lay outside the gene matches. The V gene's germline CDR1 is SGHNT and CDR2 YYREEE (reference sequence). The CDR3 has 14 amino acids. As DNA, the CDR3 is TGTGCCAGCAGCTTGGAGACAGGGTGGACTGAAGCTTTCTTT. Translating it yields CASSLETGWTEAFF.